The 30 T cell receptor beta chains reported below all come from one sample, sequenced in a study of identifying expanded T cells in peripheral blood. Sequencing used immunoSEQ multiplex PCR; TCRdb keeps in-frame clones, though not all of them. Here the sample spans about 84,000 clones, more than 75% being singletons. Sequencing used blood. Receptors originate from a person between 18 and 75 years old in good health.

The chain joins TRBV2 to TRBJ1-5; unclear D gene. Germline loops: CDR1 SNHLY, CDR2 FYNNEI. V shed 8 bases and J shed 3 bases, with 8 bases lying between them. This CDR3 contains 12 residues. Written as DNA, the CDR3 is TGTGCCAGCGGCGGGGACAATCAGCCCCAGCATTTT. Protein sequence: CASGGDNQPQHF.

The chain has TRBV7-2 and TRBJ2-1; possible D gene TRBD2, 6 bases. The germline gives CDR1 SGHTA, CDR2 FQGNSA. Trimming took off 1 base at V and 6 bases at J, with 7 bases between the two ends. This CDR3 region has 13 residues. For the CDR3, the DNA is TGTGCCAGCAGCTTAGAGCGGGTCAATGAGCAGTTCTTC. It codes for CASSLERVNEQFF.

V and J are TRBV2 and TRBJ2-3; TRBD2 aligns across 8 bases. The V gene end was trimmed by 6 bases and the J gene end by 9 bases; junction bases not matched to a gene: 11. The germline gives CDR1 SNHLY, CDR2 FYNNEI. The CDR3 is 14 residues long. The CDR3 DNA is TGTGCCAGCAGGGGGGTAGTAGCGGGGACCACGCAGTATTTT. Translation: CASRGVVAGTTQYF.

This clone was found once. V is TRBV5-4 and J is TRBJ1-1, with TRBD1 as a possible D gene (6 bases). CDR3 length: 14 residues. The V end lost 5 bases, the J end lost 3 bases, and 14 bases lay between the germline ends. Germline CDR1 is SGHNT and CDR2 is YYREEE (reference sequence). CDR3 sequence: CASSYSQGYTEAFF. CDR3 coding DNA: TGTGCCAGCAGTTACAGTCAGGGGTACACTGAAGCTTTCTTT.

The chain links TRBV6-5 to TRBJ1-4, with a possible D match to TRBD1 (5 bases). V shed 0 bases and J shed 7 bases, with 15 bases lying between them. CDR1 is MNHEY, CDR2 SVGAGI, per germline. This CDR3 is built from 16 residues. In nucleotides, the CDR3 is TGTGCCAGCAGTTACTCCAAGTCGGCTGGGGGTGAAAAACTGTTTTTT. This sequence encodes CASSYSKSAGGEKLFF.

This rearrangement joins TRBV5-6 to TRBJ1-1; the D is unclear. The germline V gene encodes CDR1 SGHDT and CDR2 YYEEEE. The CDR3 consists of 13 residues. Trimming pared 0 bases from V and 6 bases from J, leaving 9 bases between. The CDR3 region has the DNA TGTGCCAGCAGCTTGGGGTTGAATCCTGAAGCTTTCTTT. This encodes CASSLGLNPEAFF.

This rearrangement joins TRBV4-1 to TRBJ2-1; either TRBD1 or TRBD2 may fit D (5 bases each). V gave up 2 bases and J gave up 12 bases, with 35 bases separating them. The CDR3 runs to 20 residues. CDR1 MGHRA and CDR2 YSYEKL come from the germline V gene. Here the CDR3 reads CASSQSPEPWSLKNNGGQFF. As DNA, the CDR3 is TGCGCCAGCAGCCAATCCCCCGAACCCTGGTCCCTCAAAAACAATGGGGGGCAGTTCTTC.

Remarks on this clone: Different DNA sequences within this sample yield the same CDR3. The chain carries TRBV5-4 and TRBJ1-2, with TRBD1 matching 8 bases. J was trimmed by 5 bases and V by 0 bases; bases with no gene match: 0. The CDR3 sequence is 13 residues long. Germline CDR1 SGHNT, CDR2 YYREEE (reference sequence). The CDR3 loop is CASSLDRGYGYTF. The CDR3 coding sequence is TGTGCCAGCAGCTTGGACAGGGGGTATGGCTACACCTTC.

The table lists this clone with a count of one. The chain is built from TRBV7-2 and TRBJ2-5; tentatively, D is TRBD2 (7 bases). Deletions cut 1 base from V and 4 bases from J, with 16 bases between. Looked up from germline, CDR1 is SGHTA and CDR2 is FQGNSA. CDR3 length: 16 amino acids. In DNA form, the CDR3 reads TGTGCCAGCAGCTTAGTGGGTGCGGGGGCCGGAGAGACCCAGTACTTC. This codes for CASSLVGAGAGETQYF.

J is TRBJ1-1 and V is TRBV29-1; D unresolved. From germline, CDR1 is SQVTM and CDR2 ANQGSEA. CDR3 size: 13 residues. V lost 5 bases and J lost 0, with 10 bases in between. The CDR3 sequence is CSVLPILNTEAFF. For the CDR3, the DNA is TGCAGCGTTCTCCCGATATTGAACACTGAAGCTTTCTTT.

V usage is TRBV7-8 and J usage is TRBJ2-5; the match to TRBD1 covers 8 bases. Germline V gene lookup returns CDR1 SGHVS and CDR2 FQNEAQ. CDR3 length: 18 residues. V lost 3 bases and J lost 5; bases outside the gene matches: 17. DNA of the CDR3: TGTGCCAGCAGCTTCCTTACAGGGGGATGGAAGATTTGGGAGACCCAGTACTTC. Protein product: CASSFLTGGWKIWETQYF.

The chain has TRBV30 and TRBJ1-1; no reliable D call. From germline, CDR1 is GTSNPN and CDR2 SVGIG (reference sequence). The V and J ends lost 4 bases and 5 bases respectively, with 8 bases between them. The CDR3 runs to 11 residues. The chain's CDR3 is CAWKRFTEAFF. In nucleotides, the CDR3 is TGTGCCTGGAAACGGTTTACTGAAGCTTTCTTT.

This rearrangement joins TRBV4-1 to TRBJ2-5, with 7 bases that match TRBD1. Looked up from germline, CDR1 is MGHRA and CDR2 is YSYEKL. V was pared by 4 bases and J by 2 bases, with 7 bases of the junction left unmatched. The CDR3 totals 15 residues. DNA of the CDR3: TGCGCCAGCAGCCTTGGGGACAGTCCGCAAGAGACCCAGTACTTC. It specifies CASSLGDSPQETQYF.

This clone was recorded once. The chain couples TRBV27 to TRBJ2-2; the D is unclear. Germline CDR1 reads MNHEY; CDR2 reads SMNVEV (reference sequence). The CDR3 contains 13 residues. V was trimmed by 6 bases and J by 5 bases, leaving 10 bases between them. The DNA of the CDR3 is TGTGCCAGCAGCCAGAGTAGGACCGGGGAGCTGTTTTTT. Amino acids: CASSQSRTGELFF.

The V and J genes are TRBV25-1 and TRBJ1-2; the match to TRBD1 covers 7 bases. Unmatched junction bases numbered 8, after V lost 8 bases and J lost 5 bases. CDR1 MGHDK and CDR2 SYGVNS come from the germline V gene. The CDR3 extends over 13 amino acids. The CDR3 region is CASAARGQYGYTF. DNA for the CDR3: TGTGCCAGCGCCGCCAGGGGACAGTATGGCTACACCTTC.

CDR3 sequence reads: CASSLGAEKTQYF. In DNA, the CDR3 is TGTGCCAGCAGCTTGGGCGCCGAAAAGACCCAGTACTTC. The V gene is TRBV5-4, the J gene TRBJ2-5; D call uncertain. Germline CDR1 is SGHNT and CDR2 is YYREEE (reference sequence). This CDR3 has 13 amino acids. Deletions cut 0 bases from V and 6 bases from J, with 9 bases between.

This chain links TRBV19 with TRBJ2-6; unclear D gene. Trimming left V 3 bases short and J 1 base short, with 7 bases between. CDR1 and CDR2 from the germline V gene are LNHDA and SQIVND (reference sequence). This CDR3 spans 15 amino acids. CDR3 amino acids: CASSISGSGANVLTF. The DNA of the CDR3 is TGTGCCAGTAGTATCAGTGGGTCTGGGGCCAACGTCCTGACTTTC.

The rearrangement joins TRBV4-1 to TRBJ2-2; 9 bases fit TRBD1. J gave up 7 bases and V 4 bases, and 10 bases lay outside the gene matches. CDR1 and CDR2 from the germline V gene are MGHRA and YSYEKL. This CDR3 has 16 residues. The CDR3 sequence: CASSPQRTGADGELFF. The CDR3 DNA sequence: TGCGCCAGCAGCCCCCAACGGACAGGGGCGGACGGGGAGCTGTTTTTT.

The rearrangement joins TRBV5-1 to TRBJ2-7; weak D call: TRBD1 (8 bases). Germline CDR1 and CDR2: SGHRS and YFSETQ. CDR3 size: 13 residues. The V end lost 2 bases, the J end lost 7 bases, and 13 bases lay between the germline ends. As DNA, the CDR3 is TGCGCCAGCAGCTTCGGACAGGGAGGGGAGCAGTACTTC. Translated: CASSFGQGGEQYF.

This clone was recorded once. The chain recombines TRBV7-9 with TRBJ1-4; 7 bases fit TRBD1. J lost 4 bases, V lost 5 bases, and 13 bases had no gene match. The CDR3 extends over 17 amino acids. Germline V lookup: CDR1 SEHNR, CDR2 FQNEAQ (reference sequence). CDR3 DNA: TGTGCCAGCAGCGGAGAACTACAGGGGAGGGGTAATGAAAAACTGTTTTTT. Protein: CASSGELQGRGNEKLFF.

The J gene is TRBJ1-3, the V gene TRBV6-5; TRBD1 might be the D (5 bases). Trimming took off 10 bases at V and 0 bases at J, with 13 bases between the two ends. CDR1 is MNHEY and CDR2 is SVGAGI in the germline V gene. The CDR3 covers 14 residues. For the CDR3, the DNA is TGTGCCACCGGGGCTCCTGACTCTGGAAACACCATATATTTT. It is translated as CATGAPDSGNTIYF.

This clone showed up just a few times. This sequence joins TRBV19 and TRBJ1-2, with D uncertain. Germline CDR1 reads LNHDA; CDR2 reads SQIVND (reference sequence). There are 13 residues in the CDR3. Trimming removed 3 bases from V and 7 bases from J, with 12 bases in between. The CDR3 reads CASSIYVQTGYTF. CDR3 DNA: TGTGCCAGTAGTATTTACGTCCAGACTGGCTACACCTTC.

J is TRBJ1-5 and V is TRBV5-1; D perhaps matches TRBD1 (5 bases). The germline V and J ends were trimmed by 5 bases and 4 bases, with 19 bases remaining between them. Germline V CDR1 and CDR2: SGHRS, YFSETQ. The CDR3 runs to 16 residues. Here the CDR3 DNA reads TGCGCCAGCAGTCTCGAGGGGCGCGGTGGGAATCAGCCCCAGCATTTT. It translates to CASSLEGRGGNQPQHF.

The chain is built from TRBV5-1 and TRBJ2-5; 9 bases fit TRBD2. The germline CDR1 and CDR2 sequences are SGHRS and YFSETQ. The CDR3 is 15 residues long. J was trimmed by 2 bases and V by 4 bases; bases with no gene match: 6. In nucleotides, the CDR3 is TGCGCCAGCAGCGACAAGACTAGCGGACAAGAGACCCAGTACTTC. It yields the protein CASSDKTSGQETQYF. Drawing the rest from reference TRBV5-1 and TRBJ2-5, the complete variable domain is KAGVTQTPRYLIKTRGQQVTLSCSPISGHRSVSWYQQTPGQGLQFLFEYFSETQRNKGNFPGRFSGRQFSNSRSEMNVSTLELGDSALYLCASSDKTSGQETQYFGPGTRLLVL.

J is TRBJ2-2 and V is TRBV25-1; D may be TRBD1 or TRBD2 (6 bases each). CDR3 size: 16 residues. Trimming cost V 4 bases and J 4 bases, with 16 bases left between them. Germline V gene sequence: CDR1 MGHDK, CDR2 SYGVNS. CDR3 loop: CASSASGGQVTGELFF. The CDR3 nucleotides read TGTGCCAGCAGTGCCAGTGGGGGGCAGGTCACCGGGGAGCTGTTTTTT.

The chain joins TRBV7-9 to TRBJ2-3; possible D gene TRBD2, 6 bases. CDR3 length equals 16 residues. Germline V gene lookup returns CDR1 SEHNR and CDR2 FQNEAQ (reference sequence). Trimming pared 5 bases from V and 7 bases from J, leaving 22 bases between. CDR3 protein: CASSPQLGVGRNTQYF. The CDR3 DNA is TGTGCCAGCAGCCCCCAGCTCGGGGTGGGGAGGAATACGCAGTATTTT.

This rearrangement joins TRBV5-6 to TRBJ1-2; D not certain. The CDR3 runs to 15 residues. V gave up 0 bases and J gave up 6 bases, with 15 bases separating them. Germline V gives CDR1 SGHDT, CDR2 YYEEEE. The CDR3 protein is CASSLESRPIHGYTF. CDR3 DNA: TGTGCCAGCAGCTTGGAAAGTCGTCCCATCCATGGCTACACCTTC.

This chain links TRBV18 with TRBJ2-2; D gene ambiguous. The CDR3 totals 15 residues. Germline V gives CDR1 KGHSH, CDR2 LQKENI. The V end lost 3 bases, the J end lost 6 bases, and 14 bases lay between the germline ends. For the CDR3, the DNA is TGTGCCAGCTCACCTTCCGGGTCCCTCCCCGGGGAGCTGTTTTTT. It encodes CASSPSGSLPGELFF.

The chain recombines TRBV7-2 with TRBJ1-2; D gene unclear. Trimming took off 2 bases at V and 2 bases at J, with 15 bases between the two ends. This CDR3 has 16 residues. Germline V gene lookup returns CDR1 SGHTA and CDR2 FQGNSA. CDR3 nucleotides: TGTGCCAGCAGCTTATCGGCTCAGGTACTCAACTATGGCTACACCTTC. It translates to CASSLSAQVLNYGYTF.

The J gene is TRBJ1-2, the V gene TRBV2, with D tentatively TRBD1 (6 bases). Trimming took off 8 bases at V and 6 bases at J, with 31 bases between the two ends. Germline CDR1 reads SNHLY; CDR2 reads FYNNEI. The CDR3 totals 18 residues. CDR3 sequence reads: CASVKREGVSLLRDGYTF. The CDR3 DNA reads TGTGCCAGCGTAAAAAGAGAGGGGGTGAGCCTATTGAGGGATGGCTACACCTTC.